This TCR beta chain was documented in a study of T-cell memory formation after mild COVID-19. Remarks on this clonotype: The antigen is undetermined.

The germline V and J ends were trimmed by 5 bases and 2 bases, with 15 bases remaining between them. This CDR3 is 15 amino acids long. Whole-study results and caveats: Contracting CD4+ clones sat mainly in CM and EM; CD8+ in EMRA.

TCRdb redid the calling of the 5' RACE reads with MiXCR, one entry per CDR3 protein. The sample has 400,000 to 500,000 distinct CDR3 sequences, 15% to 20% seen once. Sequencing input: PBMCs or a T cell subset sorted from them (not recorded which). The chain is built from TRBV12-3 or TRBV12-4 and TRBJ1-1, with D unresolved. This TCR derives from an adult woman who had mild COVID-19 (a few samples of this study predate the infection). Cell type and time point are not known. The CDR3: CASSVAGSSNTEAFF. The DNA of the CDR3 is TGTGCCAGCAGTGTGGCCGGGTCTTCAAACACTGAAGCTTTCTTT.